Given below is one TCR beta chain in context. Sequencing was performed with immunoSEQ multiplex PCR; in TCRdb, only in-frame clones are kept and a portion is missing. The top ten hold roughly 1.4% of the sample, which has 410,000 or so clones, roughly 88% seen once. This sample is part of a study of blood T cell repertoires in COVID-19. Study information: PBMCs, B-cell-depleted T cells, or T cells provided the cDNA or gDNA that made up the material.

The TCR was taken from a woman in her 30s with active or convalescent COVID-19. The source material was peripheral blood.

The DNA of the CDR3 is TGTGCCAGCTCACTGGCCGATAATGAAAAACTGTTTTTT. It codes for CASSLADNEKLFF. The chain carries TRBV18 and TRBJ1-4; D not resolved. Germline V lookup: CDR1 KGHSH, CDR2 LQKENI. V shed 4 bases and J shed 4 bases, with 7 bases lying between them. This CDR3 region has 13 residues.